The 21 T cell receptor beta chains given below trace back to one sample, sequenced in a study of beta chain features in type 1 diabetes. Study-wide results and limits: Type 1 diabetes patients showed a moderate but significant shortening of TCRB CDR3s in all four CD4+ subsets.

Their antigens are not known. The investigators reverse transcribed all of the isolated RNA, so they sequenced expressed TCRB transcripts. The assay was immunoSEQ multiplex PCR, and TCRdb's table has in-frame clones only and misses some. The sample carries 600,000 to 700,000 clones, roughly 12% recorded once. The specimen sequenced was naive CD4+ T cells from blood. The receptors shown here come from a man aged 25 to 40 with type 1 diabetes.

This clone was seen only a few times. The chain couples TRBV30 to TRBJ2-7; 10 bases map to TRBD1. There are 14 residues in the CDR3. The germline V gene has CDR1 GTSNPN and CDR2 SVGIG (reference sequence). Unmatched junction bases numbered 3, after V lost 4 bases and J lost 0 bases. DNA for the CDR3: TGTGCCTGGAACCGGGACAGGGGCTCCTACGAGCAGTACTTC. Amino acid sequence: CAWNRDRGSYEQYF.

This sequence joins TRBV28 and TRBJ1-2; 7 nucleotides agree with TRBD1. CDR1 is MDHEN and CDR2 is SYDVKM in the germline V gene. J gave up 4 bases and V 4 bases, and 6 bases lay outside the gene matches. The CDR3 covers 14 residues. The DNA for the CDR3 is TGTGCCAGCAGTTGGGACAGTACGGTCTATGGCTACACCTTC. Translating gives CASSWDSTVYGYTF.

This clone was recorded a few times. The V gene is TRBV9, the J gene TRBJ1-3; weak D call: TRBD1 (6 bases). The length of the CDR3 is 18 residues. Germline lookup yields CDR1 SGDLS and CDR2 YYNGEE. Trimming took 1 base from V and 2 from J, leaving 19 bases between them. CDR3 loop: CASSVTSSAGDAGNTIYF. CDR3 nucleotides: TGTGCCAGCAGCGTAACTTCGAGCGCAGGGGACGCTGGAAACACCATATATTTT.

This chain links TRBV18 with TRBJ1-4, with 8 positions matching TRBD1. V lost 0 bases and J lost 8; bases outside the gene matches: 8. Per germline, CDR1 KGHSH and CDR2 LQKENI. This CDR3 has 16 residues. The CDR3 region has the DNA TGTGCCAGCTCACCACCCCGGACAGGGCCCCACGAAAAACTGTTTTTT. It yields the protein CASSPPRTGPHEKLFF.

The chain is built from TRBV6-6 and TRBJ1-1; D not resolved. Trimming took off 2 bases at V and 1 base at J, with 8 bases between the two ends. This CDR3 has 14 amino acids. CDR1 and CDR2 (germline): MNHNY, SVGAGI (reference sequence). As DNA, the CDR3 is TGTGCCAGCAGTTACGAACAAAGGAACACTGAAGCTTTCTTT. Its protein is CASSYEQRNTEAFF.

The chain combines TRBV18 with TRBJ2-7; 12 bases are shared with TRBD1. Germline assignment: CDR1 KGHSH and CDR2 LQKENI. The ends lost 4 bases at V and 7 bases at J; junction bases unmatched: 8. CDR3 length equals 15 residues. As DNA, the CDR3 is TGTGCCAGCTCACTGCCGGGACAGGGGGCGAATGAGCAGTACTTC. Encoded protein: CASSLPGQGANEQYF.

In DNA form, the CDR3 reads TGTGCCAGCAGCGTATCGAGTTCATCCTATAATTCACCCCTCCACTTT. Residues: CASSVSSSSYNSPLHF. V gene TRBV9 combines with J gene TRBJ1-6, with D unresolved. Germline CDR1 SGDLS, CDR2 YYNGEE. The V end was cut by 1 base, the J end by 1 base, with 9 bases between. The CDR3 contains 16 residues.

The V call is TRBV30, the J call TRBJ1-3; D is ambiguous. The CDR3 totals 13 residues. Trimming removed 2 bases from V and 0 bases from J, with 5 bases in between. Germline-derived CDR1 and CDR2 are GTSNPN and SVGIG (reference sequence). The CDR3 region is CAWSMSSGNTIYF. Here the CDR3 DNA reads TGTGCCTGGAGTATGAGCTCTGGAAACACCATATATTTT.

V is TRBV28 and J is TRBJ2-1; D is ambiguous. V lost 1 base to trimming and J lost 0 bases, with 7 bases between them. Germline lookup yields CDR1 MDHEN and CDR2 SYDVKM. The CDR3 totals 15 residues. The chain's CDR3 is CASSLLLTSYNEQFF. CDR3 DNA: TGTGCCAGCAGTTTATTACTTACCTCCTACAATGAGCAGTTCTTC.

The genes are TRBV7-2 and TRBJ1-2; no definite D call. The V end was cut by 4 bases, the J end by 2 bases, with 11 bases between. The CDR3 consists of 14 residues. Germline assignment: CDR1 SGHTA and CDR2 FQGNSA. Here the CDR3 DNA reads TGTGCCAGCAGCTCAGTGGTTGGGAACTATGGCTACACCTTC. Translation: CASSSVVGNYGYTF. Supplemented by reference TRBV7-2 and TRBJ1-2, the full variable domain reads GAGVSQSPSNKVTEKGKDVELRCDPISGHTALYWYRQSLGQGLEFLIYFQGNSAPDKSGLPSDRFSAERTGGSVSTLTIQRTQQEDSAVYLCASSSVVGNYGYTFGSGTRLTVV.

The table lists this clone with a few counts. The rearrangement joins TRBV6-5 to TRBJ1-4; 8 bases agree with TRBD1. There are 16 residues in the CDR3. After removal of 3 bases from V and 8 bases from J, the junction contained 11 bases not matched to a gene. Looked up from germline, CDR1 is MNHEY and CDR2 is SVGAGI. CDR3 protein: CASSYQRQGAGEKLFF. DNA for the CDR3: TGTGCCAGCAGTTATCAGCGGCAGGGGGCAGGAGAAAAACTGTTTTTT.

This rearrangement joins TRBV6-5 to TRBJ1-5; 8 bases map to TRBD1. The CDR3 covers 15 residues. Trimming at V came to 6 bases and at J to 2 bases, leaving 6 bases not matched to a gene. The germline CDR1 and CDR2 sequences are MNHEY and SVGAGI. DNA for the CDR3: TGTGCCAGCAGGTCCCCGGGACAGGGCAATCAGCCCCAGCATTTT. Its translation is CASRSPGQGNQPQHF.

The chain has TRBV28 and TRBJ2-3; no definite D call. From germline, CDR1 is MDHEN and CDR2 SYDVKM. V was pared by 8 bases and J by 6 bases, with 6 bases between. This CDR3 comprises 10 residues. DNA for the CDR3: TGTGCCAGCGGACGGGATACGCAGTATTTT. Protein product: CASGRDTQYF.

This clone was counted between two and nine times. The rearrangement joins TRBV7-2 to TRBJ2-7; no reliable D call. This CDR3 has 14 amino acids. The V and J ends lost 3 bases and 0 bases respectively, with 9 bases between them. CDR1 is SGHTA and CDR2 is FQGNSA in the germline V gene. This CDR3 reads CASSFNPDSYEQYF. The CDR3 DNA sequence: TGTGCCAGCAGCTTCAACCCCGACTCCTACGAGCAGTACTTC.

The chain links TRBV10-3 to TRBJ1-1; no definite D call. Trimming stripped 3 bases from V and 1 base from J, with 15 bases between. This CDR3 region has 16 residues. The germline CDR1 and CDR2 sequences are ENHRY and SYGVKD. CDR3 nucleotide sequence: TGTGCCATCAGTGATAGTGGCGCGAATGAGAACACTGAAGCTTTCTTT. Amino acid sequence: CAISDSGANENTEAFF.

The chain employs TRBV5-1 and TRBJ2-5, with D maybe TRBD2 (5 bases). Trimming left V 4 bases short and J 0 bases short, with 13 bases between. From germline, CDR1 is SGHRS and CDR2 YFSETQ. CDR3 length: 15 residues. CDR3 coding DNA: TGCGCCAGCAGCGCGCCACTAGTAAACCAAGAGACCCAGTACTTC. It is translated as CASSAPLVNQETQYF.

This clone was observed a few times. This chain joins TRBV5-4 and TRBJ2-2; TRBD1 agrees at 8 bases. CDR1 SGHNT and CDR2 YYREEE come from the germline V gene (reference sequence). This CDR3 comprises 16 residues. Trimming removed 7 bases from V and 0 bases from J; junction bases left unmatched: 8. CDR3 sequence: CASSLGTGSNTGELFF. The CDR3 DNA follows: TGTGCCAGCTCCCTCGGGACAGGATCGAACACCGGGGAGCTGTTTTTT.

The chain couples TRBV7-2 to TRBJ2-7, with TRBD2 matching over 9 bases. This CDR3 is built from 14 residues. V was clipped by 5 bases and J by 1 base; unmatched bases: 3. Germline assignment: CDR1 SGHTA and CDR2 FQGNSA. The CDR3 bases are TGTGCCAGCAGCCGTGGACTAGCGTCCTACGAGCAGTACTTC. Amino acid sequence: CASSRGLASYEQYF.

The chain employs TRBV7-2 and TRBJ2-1, with 8 bases that match TRBD2. Trimming removed 0 bases from V and 8 bases from J; junction bases left unmatched: 12. Germline lookup yields CDR1 SGHTA and CDR2 FQGNSA. The CDR3 totals 17 residues. The CDR3 DNA reads as TGTGCCAGCAGCTTAGCTTGGTCGGGACTAGGAGGCGATGAGCAGTTCTTC. This codes for CASSLAWSGLGGDEQFF.

Only a few counts were recorded for this clone. The rearrangement joins TRBV9 to TRBJ1-1; D call uncertain. Trimming left V 0 bases short and J 1 base short, with 4 bases between. The CDR3 contains 13 residues. Germline V gives CDR1 SGDLS, CDR2 YYNGEE. The CDR3 spells CASSVEPNTEAFF. The CDR3 DNA reads TGTGCCAGCAGCGTAGAGCCGAACACTGAAGCTTTCTTT.

The chain recombines TRBV2 with TRBJ2-7; TRBD2 is a possible D gene (6 bases). V lost 4 bases to trimming and J lost 7 bases, with 14 bases between them. The CDR3 spans 13 residues. Germline loops: CDR1 SNHLY, CDR2 FYNNEI. DNA of the CDR3: TGTGCCAGCAGTGCGGAGGGTTTACGGGAGCAGTACTTC. Translated: CASSAEGLREQYF.